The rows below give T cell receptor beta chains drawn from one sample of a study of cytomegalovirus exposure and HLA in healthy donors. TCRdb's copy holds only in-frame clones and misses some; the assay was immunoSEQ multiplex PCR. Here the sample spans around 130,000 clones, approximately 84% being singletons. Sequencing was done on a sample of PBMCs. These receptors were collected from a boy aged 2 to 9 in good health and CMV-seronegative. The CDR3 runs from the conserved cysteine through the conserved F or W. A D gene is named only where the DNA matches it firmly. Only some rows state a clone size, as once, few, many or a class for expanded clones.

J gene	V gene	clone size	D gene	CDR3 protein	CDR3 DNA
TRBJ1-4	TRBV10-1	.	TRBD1	CASSESRQGIEKLFF	TGCGCCAGCAGTGAGTCGCGACAGGGGATTGAAAAACTGTTTTTT
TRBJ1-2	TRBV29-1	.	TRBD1	CSVENDPGGKMKSNYGYTF	TGCAGCGTTGAAAATGACCCAGGGGGCAAGATGAAGTCTAACTATGGCTACACCTTC
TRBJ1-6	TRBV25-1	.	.	CASSDRESSPLHF	TGTGCCAGCAGTGACAGGGAAAGTTCACCCCTCCACTTT
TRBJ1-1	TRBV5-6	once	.	CASSLERVLNTEAFF	TGTGCCAGCAGCTTGGAGCGGGTCTTGAACACTGAAGCTTTCTTT
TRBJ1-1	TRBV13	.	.	CASSSANRVSAFF	TGTGCCAGCAGCTCAGCGAACAGGGTGTCAGCTTTCTTT
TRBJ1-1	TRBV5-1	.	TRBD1	CASSPRGTGFERPEAFF	TGCGCCAGCAGCCCTCGCGGGACAGGGTTTGAGAGGCCTGAAGCTTTCTTT
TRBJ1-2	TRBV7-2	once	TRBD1	CASSFLLLRDSGDGYTF	TGTGCCAGCAGCTTCTTACTACTAAGGGACAGCGGAGATGGCTACACCTTC
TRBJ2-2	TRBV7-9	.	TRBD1	CASSSIQGPTGELFF	TGTGCCAGCAGCTCCATACAGGGGCCCACCGGGGAGCTGTTTTTT
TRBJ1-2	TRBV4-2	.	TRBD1	CASSQGGVMGQGSGYTF	TGTGCCAGCAGCCAAGGCGGAGTTATGGGACAGGGAAGCGGCTACACCTTC
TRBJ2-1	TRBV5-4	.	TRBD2	CASSLGLAVYNEQFF	TGTGCCAGCAGCTTGGGGCTAGCGGTCTACAATGAGCAGTTCTTC
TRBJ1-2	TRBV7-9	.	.	CSSSLSTGSQGYTF	TGTTCCAGCAGCTTAAGCACAGGGTCTCAGGGCTACACCTTC
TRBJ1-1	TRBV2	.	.	CASSDNRAFF	TGTGCCAGCAGTGATAACAGGGCTTTCTTT
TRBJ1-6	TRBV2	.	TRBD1	CASSKGASYNSPLHF	TGTGCCAGCAGTAAGGGGGCGTCCTATAATTCACCCCTCCACTTT